This T cell receptor beta chain is drawn from a study of monozygotic twins with inflammatory bowel disease. Points from the study as a whole: IBD patients showed reduced TCRbeta diversity (inverse Simpson) versus healthy co-twins.

On this clonotype itself: The antigen is not known.

The CDR3 consists of 17 residues. CDR1 and CDR2 from the germline V gene are SGHTA and FQGNSA. Each sample had eight separate cDNA synthesis reactions. TCRdb re-called the 5' RACE reads and catalogs CDR3 proteins one per entry, DNA excluded. This sample lists 350,000 to 400,000 distinct CDR3 sequences; its ten largest clones have 2% to 3%. The sequenced sample consisted of blood. This chain connects TRBV7-2 to TRBJ1-4; lacking DNA, the TRBD1 call made by TCRdb goes unchecked. The receptor comes from a human donor with ulcerative colitis or Crohn's disease, or a healthy co-twin of an affected twin (not recorded which). The chain's CDR3 is CASSLGGQTLSGEKLFF.